Following are 9 T cell receptor beta chains from one sample sequenced in a study of glioma-infiltrating T cells. Using RNA template, CDR3s of TCR alpha and beta were amplified with iRepertoire arm-PCR. TCRdb reprocessed the multiplex PCR reads via MiXCR and lists one record per CDR3 protein. The sample lists approximately 400,000 distinct CDR3 sequences; 41% were seen once. Sequencing was done on a sample of glioma tissue, nonneoplastic brain tissue, or PBMCs (not recorded which). These receptors all stem from a human donor with low-grade glioma or glioblastoma, undergoing nonglioma brain surgery, or in good health (not recorded which).

Worth noting for this clonotype: The conserved phenylalanine or tryptophan is not found at the CDR3 terminus, so this likely reflects a read error. V is TRBV6-2 or TRBV6-3 and J is TRBJ2-5; D is undetermined. The J call could be wrong; TRBJ2-7 is a better fit for the DNA end. This CDR3 has 12 amino acids. Germline assignment: CDR1 MNHEY and CDR2 SVGEGT. The CDR3 region has the DNA TGTGCCAGCAATTACTCCTACGGCGAGCAGTACTTA. It encodes CASNYSYGEQYL.

The chain recombines TRBV20-1 with TRBJ2-7; D is perhaps TRBD2 (7 bases). The CDR3 is 14 residues long. Trimming removed 5 bases from V and 0 bases from J, with 14 bases in between. CDR1 is DFQATT, CDR2 SNEGSKA, per germline (reference sequence). This chain's CDR3 is CSAEGGGGSYEQYF. Here the CDR3 DNA reads TGCAGTGCTGAGGGGGGCGGGGGCTCCTACGAGCAGTACTTC.

On this clonotype: A much bigger clone sits one base away, suggesting this may be a read error. The J gene is TRBJ2-7, the V gene TRBV27, with D possibly being TRBD1 (8 bases). There are 12 residues in the CDR3. Germline V gives CDR1 MNHEY, CDR2 SMNVEV (reference sequence). Trimming cost V 11 bases and J 5 bases, with 16 bases left between them. The DNA for the CDR3 is TGTGCCTGCAACAGGGGGGGCAACGAGCAGTACTTC. Its translation is CACNRGGNEQYF.

This clonotype turned up a few times. V is TRBV10-3 and J is TRBJ1-5; tentatively, D is TRBD1 (6 bases). In germline, CDR1 is ENHRY, CDR2 SYGVKD. V was clipped by 3 bases and J by 4 bases, with 10 bases between them. This CDR3 region has 14 residues. CDR3 in amino acids: CAISDRDTNQPQHF. CDR3 DNA: TGTGCCATCAGTGACCGGGACACTAATCAGCCCCAGCATTTT.

The rearrangement uses TRBV20-1 and TRBJ2-1; D is tentatively TRBD1 or TRBD2 (6 bases each). This CDR3 has 15 amino acids. V was clipped by 1 base and J by 3 bases, with 13 bases between them. Per the germline V gene, CDR1 is DFQATT and CDR2 is SNEGSKA (reference sequence). CDR3 sequence: CSARARGLDYNEQFF. The CDR3, as DNA: TGCAGTGCTAGAGCCCGGGGGCTCGACTACAATGAGCAGTTCTTC.

As to this clonotype: Being one base from a much bigger clone, this may be a read error. The chain combines TRBV6-5 with TRBJ2-3; D remains ambiguous. CDR1 is MNHEY and CDR2 is SVGAGI in the germline V gene. This CDR3 is 18 amino acids long. Trimming stripped 2 bases from V and 5 bases from J, with 23 bases between. CDR3 protein: CASSYTPLFPLFRDTQYF. The CDR3 DNA follows: TGTGCCAGCAGTTACACGCCCCTCTTCCCTCTATTCAGAGATACGCAGTATTTT.

This clonotype was picked up a small number of times. This chain links TRBV7-2 with TRBJ2-5, with D possibly being TRBD1 or TRBD2 (6 bases each). The CDR3 has 15 residues. CDR1 SGHTA and CDR2 FQGNSA come from the germline V gene. With 1 base removed from V and 1 base from J, the gap between germline ends came to 10 bases. The CDR3 sequence is CASSLGGAPQETQYF. DNA of the CDR3: TGTGCCAGCAGCTTAGGGGGGGCCCCCCAAGAGACCCAGTACTTC.

In its sample, this clonotype was seen many times. This chain links TRBV15 with TRBJ2-7; D gene uncertain. The germline CDR1 and CDR2 sequences are LNHNV and YYDKDF (reference sequence). There are 14 residues in the CDR3. Trimming removed 0 bases at V and 6 bases at J, with 12 bases between. This chain's CDR3 is CATSRDSHAGEQYF. The CDR3 DNA is TGTGCCACCAGCAGAGATAGTCATGCAGGCGAGCAGTACTTC.

The DNA of the CDR3 is TGTGCCACGGGGGGTTCAGAGACCCAGTACTTC. This encodes CATGGSETQYF. This chain joins TRBV24-1 and TRBJ2-5; tentatively, D is TRBD2 (6 bases). Trimming cost V 10 bases and J 4 bases, with 9 bases left between them. Per germline, CDR1 KGHDR and CDR2 SFDVKD. The CDR3 totals 11 residues.